This is a list of T cell receptor beta chains from one sample in a study of neoadjuvant anti-PD-1 for oral cavity cancer. Measured with immunoSEQ multiplex PCR; TCRdb has only the in-frame clones, and not every one. Counted here are around 20,000 clones, approximately 79% occurring once; the ten biggest clones make up roughly 2.8%. The input for sequencing was PBMCs, taken before nivolumab (anti-PD-1) treatment. The receptors here all came from a person between 40 and 85 years old with oral cavity squamous cell carcinoma. Each CDR3 is given with its conserved first and last residue. D genes are given only for firm matches. Clone size is shown for a subset of rows, as once, few, many or a class of expanded clone.

J gene | clone size | V gene | D gene | CDR3 length | CDR3 protein | CDR3 DNA
TRBJ2-2 | - | TRBV20-1 | - | 11 | CSAQGTGELFF | TGCAGTGCCCAGGGGACCGGGGAGCTGTTTTTT
TRBJ1-1 | - | TRBV5-1 | - | 15 | CASSPWDQGNTEAFF | TGCGCCAGCAGCCCGTGGGACCAAGGGAACACTGAAGCTTTCTTT
TRBJ1-2 | few | TRBV7-9 | - | 14 | CASSLLSGIDGYTF | TGTGCCAGCAGCTTATTATCCGGGATAGATGGCTACACCTTC
TRBJ1-4 | few | TRBV28 | - | 15 | CASSSYLTVNEKLFF | TGTGCCAGCAGTTCGTACCTGACGGTGAATGAAAAACTGTTTTTT
TRBJ1-1 | - | TRBV6-5 | - | 15 | CASSYSASRNTEAFF | TGTGCCAGCAGTTACTCCGCGTCAAGGAACACTGAAGCTTTCTTT
TRBJ2-5 | - | TRBV19 | - | 13 | CASIPSGGETQYF | TGTGCCAGTATCCCATCGGGTGGGGAGACCCAGTACTTC
TRBJ2-5 | - | TRBV9 | - | 12 | CASSVGEETQYF | TGTGCCAGCAGCGTAGGCGAAGAGACCCAGTACTTC
TRBJ2-7 | - | TRBV29-1 | TRBD1 | 14 | CSVGRSRGSYEQYF | TGCAGCGTTGGGCGTAGCAGGGGGTCCTACGAGCAGTACTTC
TRBJ2-7 | - | TRBV25-1 | - | 14 | CARRAAATSHEQYF | TGTGCCAGACGAGCGGCGGCAACTTCCCACGAGCAGTACTTC
TRBJ2-1 | few | TRBV19 | TRBD1 | 14 | CASSPDRGRDEQFF | TGTGCCAGTAGCCCCGACAGGGGAAGAGATGAGCAGTTCTTC
TRBJ2-2 | - | TRBV4-2 | - | 13 | CASSPRENGELFF | TGTGCCAGCAGCCCCAGGGAGAACGGGGAGCTGTTTTTT
TRBJ2-6 | - | TRBV6-1 | - | 18 | CASSEAAGLNSGANVLTF | TGTGCCAGCAGTGAAGCAGCAGGGCTTAACTCTGGGGCCAACGTCCTGACTTTC
TRBJ2-5 | once | TRBV11-2 | - | 15 | CASSFLTGFGETQYF | TGTGCCAGCAGCTTCCTAACAGGGTTCGGTGAGACCCAGTACTTC
TRBJ2-5 | - | TRBV28 | TRBD2 | 15 | CASSLASGGEETQYF | TGTGCCAGCAGTTTGGCTAGCGGGGGGGAAGAGACCCAGTACTTC
TRBJ1-1 | - | TRBV2 | - | 13 | CASRTGRNTEAFF | TGTGCCAGCAGAACCGGCCGCAACACTGAAGCTTTCTTT
TRBJ2-3 | - | TRBV6-1 | - | 13 | CASSDRGQDTQYF | TGTGCCAGCAGTGACAGGGGTCAGGATACGCAGTATTTT
TRBJ2-7 | - | TRBV6-6 | TRBD2 | 14 | CASEAAGAAYEQYF | TGTGCCAGCGAGGCCGCGGGAGCGGCCTACGAGCAGTACTTC
TRBJ1-5 | once | TRBV30 | TRBD1 | 15 | CAWSTGQGTGQPQHF | TGTGCCTGGAGTACGGGACAGGGGACGGGTCAGCCCCAGCATTTT
TRBJ1-4 | few | TRBV30 | - | 12 | CAWSAGFEKLFF | TGTGCCTGGAGCGCAGGGTTTGAAAAACTGTTTTTT
TRBJ2-7 | - | TRBV29-1 | TRBD1 | 12 | CSAQTGGYEQYF | TGCAGCGCCCAGACAGGGGGCTACGAGCAGTACTTC
TRBJ2-7 | - | TRBV5-6 | - | 14 | CASSSQPTVYEQYF | TGTGCCAGCAGCTCGCAGCCGACAGTCTACGAGCAGTACTTC
TRBJ2-1 | - | TRBV2 | TRBD1 | 14 | CASNFDRGGDEQFF | TGTGCCAGCAACTTCGACAGGGGCGGGGATGAGCAGTTCTTC
TRBJ2-3 | once | TRBV6-5 | - | 14 | CASSYISGSDTQYF | TGTGCCAGCAGTTACATCTCCGGGAGCGATACGCAGTATTTT
TRBJ2-3 | - | TRBV7-9 | - | 15 | CASSPSRAPADTQYF | TGTGCCAGCTCCCCCTCGAGGGCCCCGGCAGATACGCAGTATTTT
TRBJ2-3 | - | TRBV6-1 | TRBD2 | 14 | CASSKLAETDTQYF | TGTGCCAGCTCAAAACTAGCGGAAACAGATACGCAGTATTTT
TRBJ2-5 | - | TRBV29-1 | - | 11 | CSWGQQETQYF | TGCAGCTGGGGGCAGCAAGAGACCCAGTACTTC
TRBJ1-4 | - | TRBV2 | - | 14 | CASSGGDNNEKLFF | TGTGCCAGCAGTGGAGGGGACAACAATGAAAAACTGTTTTTT
TRBJ1-2 | - | TRBV28 | - | 14 | CASSPTRRGGGYTF | TGTGCCAGCAGTCCTACCCGCAGGGGAGGTGGCTACACCTTC
TRBJ2-1 | - | TRBV10-3 | TRBD2 | 15 | CAITSGTSGVNEQFF | TGTGCCATCACTTCCGGGACTAGCGGGGTCAATGAGCAGTTCTTC
TRBJ2-7 | - | TRBV4-1 | - | 14 | CASSQEGNPYEQYF | TGCGCCAGCAGCCAAGAAGGGAACCCCTACGAGCAGTACTTC
TRBJ2-1 | few | TRBV19 | - | 16 | CASRQEATSSYNEQFF | TGTGCCAGTAGGCAGGAGGCTACCAGCTCCTACAATGAGCAGTTCTTC
TRBJ1-1 | - | TRBV6-5 | - | 15 | CASSYSKRGGTEAFF | TGTGCCAGCAGTTACTCGAAAAGGGGGGGCACTGAAGCTTTCTTT
TRBJ2-7 | - | TRBV29-1 | TRBD2 | 13 | CSVTGGRADEQYF | TGCAGCGTCACGGGCGGGAGGGCGGACGAGCAGTACTTC
TRBJ2-6 | - | TRBV30 | - | 15 | CAWSVTNSGANVLTF | TGTGCCTGGAGTGTTACCAACTCTGGGGCCAACGTCCTGACTTTC
TRBJ1-2 | few | TRBV7-8 | TRBD1 | 14 | CASSLRDRGYGYTF | TGTGCCAGCAGCTTAAGGGACAGGGGGTATGGCTACACCTTC
TRBJ2-3 | - | TRBV2 | - | 13 | CAAGDRLIDTQYF | TGTGCAGCGGGGGACAGGCTTATAGATACGCAGTATTTT
TRBJ2-5 | - | TRBV11-3 | - | 13 | CASSSGQKETQYF | TGTGCCAGCAGCTCCGGACAGAAAGAGACCCAGTACTTC
TRBJ2-6 | - | TRBV30 | - | 14 | CAWSVSSGANVLTF | TGTGCCTGGAGTGTTTCCTCTGGGGCCAACGTCCTGACTTTC
TRBJ2-3 | - | TRBV5-8 | TRBD1 | 17 | CASSPSGTGISTDTQYF | TGTGCCAGCAGCCCATCCGGGACAGGGATCAGCACAGATACGCAGTATTTT
TRBJ2-3 | - | TRBV6-1 | - | 14 | CASSEGGNTDTQYF | TGTGCCAGCAGTGAAGGCGGCAACACAGATACGCAGTATTTT
TRBJ2-7 | - | TRBV4-1 | - | 14 | CASSPRGPENEQYF | TGCGCCAGCAGCCCGCGAGGTCCGGAGAACGAGCAGTACTTC
TRBJ2-2 | few | TRBV5-1 | - | 15 | CASSSLADDTGELFF | TGCGCCAGCAGCTCCCTCGCGGACGACACCGGGGAGCTGTTTTTT
TRBJ2-1 | - | TRBV14 | - | 13 | CASSQFQGNEQFF | TGTGCCAGCAGCCAATTTCAGGGTAATGAGCAGTTCTTC
TRBJ2-2 | - | TRBV21-1 | - | 14 | CASSRGQKTGELFF | TGTGCCAGCAGCAGGGGACAGAAGACCGGGGAGCTGTTTTTT
TRBJ2-5 | - | TRBV5-1 | TRBD2 | 11 | CASSLGGRPYF | TGCGCCAGCAGCTTGGGCGGGAGACCTTACTTC
TRBJ1-5 | few | TRBV30 | - | 13 | CAWRKGQDQPQHF | TGTGCCTGGAGAAAGGGTCAGGATCAGCCCCAGCATTTT
TRBJ1-1 | - | TRBV6-5 | - | 15 | CASSYELGVNTEAFF | TGTGCCAGCAGTTACGAATTAGGGGTGAACACTGAAGCTTTCTTT
TRBJ2-2 | few | TRBV21-1 | - | 14 | CASRRTGNTGELFF | TGTGCCAGCAGAAGGACAGGGAACACCGGGGAGCTGTTTTTT
TRBJ1-5 | - | TRBV6-6 | - | 13 | CASSGREGQPQHF | TGTGCCAGCAGTGGAAGGGAAGGACAGCCCCAGCATTTT
TRBJ2-1 | - | TRBV5-1 | - | 14 | CASSGDQTYNEQFF | TGCGCCAGCAGCGGGGACCAGACTTACAATGAGCAGTTCTTC
TRBJ1-1 | - | TRBV2 | - | 10 | CASRTGWAFF | TGTGCCAGCAGAACTGGGTGGGCTTTCTTT
TRBJ2-1 | - | TRBV5-1 | TRBD2 | 17 | CASSFLNSGSSYNEQFF | TGCGCCAGCAGCTTTTTAAATAGCGGGAGCTCCTACAATGAGCAGTTCTTC